A selection of T cell receptor beta chains follows, all from one sample in a study of vaccination effects on CD4 cells after COVID-19. Antigen specificity for these receptors is unknown. Libraries were prepared by immunoSEQ multiplex PCR; TCRdb keeps only in-frame clonotypes and omits some of them. There are about 64,000 clones in the sample; approximately 72% occur only once, and approximately 22% lies in the top ten. The sequencing used CD4+ T cells from PBMCs cultured without peptide, collected before COVID-19 vaccination. Every receptor here comes from a human donor who had a prior SARS-CoV-2 infection. Both conserved end residues are part of each CDR3. The D gene is left open where the match is weak. Clone size is stated in some rows and not others, as once, few, many or a class when expanded.

DNA | CDR3 | J | V | D | size
TGCGCCAGCAGCTTGGTAGGGACCAAAAACATTCAGTACTTC | CASSLVGTKNIQYF | TRBJ2-4 | TRBV5-1 | - | -
TGTGCCAGCACCCAGGGAGCCCTTCGGAATTCACCCCTCCACTTT | CASTQGALRNSPLHF | TRBJ1-6 | TRBV5-8 | - | once
TGTGCCAGCAGTAGGACAGGGAACACAGATACGCAGTATTTT | CASSRTGNTDTQYF | TRBJ2-3 | TRBV2 | TRBD1 | -
TGTGCCAGCAGCTTAGCCAGGGTCGGTCCTTACACTGAAGCTTTCTTT | CASSLARVGPYTEAFF | TRBJ1-1 | TRBV7-2 | - | few
TGTGCCAGCAAAGAGCTAGCACGGAACACCGGGGAGCTGTTTTTT | CASKELARNTGELFF | TRBJ2-2 | TRBV27 | - | -
TGTGCCAGCAGCTTGGCCGGGACAGGGGGCATCACCGGGGAGCTGTTTTTT | CASSLAGTGGITGELFF | TRBJ2-2 | TRBV7-2 | TRBD1 | -
TGTGCCACCAGCAGAGATGTACCGACAGGATCCCTCCCTCTTTATGGCTACACCTTC | CATSRDVPTGSLPLYGYTF | TRBJ1-2 | TRBV15 | - | -
TGCGCCAGCAGCCAAGGGATCGTGAGCGGGAGAGGGAAAAACATTCAGTACTTC | CASSQGIVSGRGKNIQYF | TRBJ2-4 | TRBV4-1 | TRBD2 | -
TGTGCCAGCAGCGTAGGTAGCGGGGGGTCCGGCAGGCGCTCCTACGAGCAGTACTTC | CASSVGSGGSGRRSYEQYF | TRBJ2-7 | TRBV9 | TRBD2 | -
TGTGCCAGCAGTGAAGTTGGGGATTATGGCTACACCTTC | CASSEVGDYGYTF | TRBJ1-2 | TRBV6-1 | - | -
TGTGCCAGCTCACCACCGAGCATCACCGGGGAGCTGTTTTTT | CASSPPSITGELFF | TRBJ2-2 | TRBV18 | - | -
TGTGCCAGCAGCTTCCAAGGGCAGGGCACTGAAGCTTTCTTT | CASSFQGQGTEAFF | TRBJ1-1 | TRBV7-8 | - | few
TGTGCCAGCTCACGAAAGGTAGTCACTTGGGACAATGAGCAGTTCTTC | CASSRKVVTWDNEQFF | TRBJ2-1 | TRBV18 | - | -
TGTGCCAGCAGCTCAGAAGCCAGGGGCACAGATACGCAGTATTTT | CASSSEARGTDTQYF | TRBJ2-3 | TRBV7-2 | - | -
TGTGCCAGCAGCCCCGGGCGTGAAAAACTGTTTTTT | CASSPGREKLFF | TRBJ1-4 | TRBV6-5 | - | -
TGTGCCAGCAGCTTTACACAGGGGGCGCGCAACACCGGGGAGCTGTTTTTT | CASSFTQGARNTGELFF | TRBJ2-2 | TRBV5-6 | TRBD1 | -
TGTGCCAGCAGCTCAGGGGATCTCACAGATACGCAGTATTTT | CASSSGDLTDTQYF | TRBJ2-3 | TRBV5-4 | - | -
TGTGCCAGCAGCCCGACCACAGATACGCAGTATTTT | CASSPTTDTQYF | TRBJ2-3 | TRBV9 | - | -
TGTGCCAGCAGCCAAGATTATAGGGGCGAGGACTATGGCTACACCTTC | CASSQDYRGEDYGYTF | TRBJ1-2 | TRBV14 | - | -
TGCAGTGCTAGTTTCCGGGGGATCAAGAACACTGAAGCTTTCTTT | CSASFRGIKNTEAFF | TRBJ1-1 | TRBV20-1 | - | -